These 2 T cell receptor beta chains share one sample of origin, sequenced in a study of T cells expressing NK-cell markers. TCRdb processed the 5' RACE reads again and assigns one entry to each CDR3 protein, with no DNA. The sample is made up of about 460,000 distinct CDR3 sequences, and the top ten hold more than 1.4% of it. The material sequenced was blood T cells: a sorted CD56 or NKG2C T cell subset, CD4+ or CD8+ T cells, or bulk PBMC T cells (not recorded which). The receptor set was obtained from a woman aged 50 to 60 in good health.

This chain uses TRBV7-9 with TRBJ2-3. CDR1 and CDR2 (germline): SEHNR, FQNEAQ (reference sequence). The CDR3 spans 15 residues. Here the CDR3 reads CASSLELVWPDTQYF.

The chain uses TRBV4-2 and TRBJ2-7. CDR1 is LGHNA, CDR2 YNFKEQ, per germline. CDR3 length: 16 amino acids. CDR3 protein: CASSQDFRQTGDEQYF.